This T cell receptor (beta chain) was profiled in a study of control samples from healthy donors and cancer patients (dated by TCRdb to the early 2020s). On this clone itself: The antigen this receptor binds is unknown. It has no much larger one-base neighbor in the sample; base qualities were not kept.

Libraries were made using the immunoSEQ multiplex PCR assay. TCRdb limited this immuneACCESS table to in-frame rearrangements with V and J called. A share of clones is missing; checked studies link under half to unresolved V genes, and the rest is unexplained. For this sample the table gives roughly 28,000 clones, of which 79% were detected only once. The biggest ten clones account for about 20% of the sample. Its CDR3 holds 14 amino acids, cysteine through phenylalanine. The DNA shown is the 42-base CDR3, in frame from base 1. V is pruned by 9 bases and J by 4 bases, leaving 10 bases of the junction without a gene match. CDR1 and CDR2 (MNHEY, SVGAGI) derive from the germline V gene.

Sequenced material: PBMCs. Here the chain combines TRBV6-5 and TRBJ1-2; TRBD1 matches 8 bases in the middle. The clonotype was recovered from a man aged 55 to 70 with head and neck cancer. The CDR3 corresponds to CASSGQGAGYGYTF. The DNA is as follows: TGTGCCAGTAGCGGTCAGGGGGCTGGCTATGGCTACACCTTC.